A selection of T cell receptor beta chains follows, all from one sample in a study of blood T cells in healthy people across ages. TCRdb recomputed calls from the 5' RACE reads with MiXCR, one row per CDR3 protein. The sample gives fewer than 1,200,000 distinct CDR3 sequences, around 25% of which show up once; around 0.7% is in the top ten. A further study also used this sample, focusing on T cells of mothers and their children.

The sequenced sample was blood. The receptor source for this set is a girl aged 2-10 years in good health. Each CDR3 is given without its conserved first and last residue.

v_call | cdr3_aa
TRBV5-5 | ASTGTVGGQETQY
TRBV5-1 | ASSLFTGQGLETQY
TRBV10-3 | AIRGQLGVGNEQF
TRBV7-8 | ASSLGVGEAF
TRBV20-1 | SADDARDGQRWQY
TRBV6-1 | ASSLSGLHQSEQY
TRBV7-2 | ASSLRLAGVRPYEQY
TRBV10-3 | AISGTVSYEQY
TRBV29-1 | SVGQSMNTEAF
TRBV20-1 | SARERGTGPTENQNIQY
TRBV5-6 | ASSSPSGTQF
TRBV10-3 | AISVGLNSAEQF
TRBV4-3 | ASSQDRGIPYEQY
TRBV21-1 | ASSKADEDSYEQY